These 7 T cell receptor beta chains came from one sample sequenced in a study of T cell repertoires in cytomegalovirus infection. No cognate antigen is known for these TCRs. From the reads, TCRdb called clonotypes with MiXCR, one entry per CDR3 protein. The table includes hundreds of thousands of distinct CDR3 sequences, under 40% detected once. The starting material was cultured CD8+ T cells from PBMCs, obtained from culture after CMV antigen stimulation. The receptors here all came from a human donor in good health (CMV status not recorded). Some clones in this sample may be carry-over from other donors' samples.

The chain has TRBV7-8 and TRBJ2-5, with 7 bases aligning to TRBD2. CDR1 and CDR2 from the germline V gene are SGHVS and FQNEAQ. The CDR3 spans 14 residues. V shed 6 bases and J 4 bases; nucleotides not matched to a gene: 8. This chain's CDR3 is CASSPDGRGETQYF. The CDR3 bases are TGTGCCAGCAGTCCCGATGGGAGGGGAGAGACCCAGTACTTC. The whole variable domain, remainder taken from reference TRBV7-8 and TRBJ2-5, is GAGVSQSPRYKVAKRGQDVALRCDPISGHVSLFWYQQALGQGPEFLTYFQNEAQLDKSGLPSDRFFAERPEGSVSTLKIQRTQQEDSAVYLCASSPDGRGETQYFGPGTRLLVL.

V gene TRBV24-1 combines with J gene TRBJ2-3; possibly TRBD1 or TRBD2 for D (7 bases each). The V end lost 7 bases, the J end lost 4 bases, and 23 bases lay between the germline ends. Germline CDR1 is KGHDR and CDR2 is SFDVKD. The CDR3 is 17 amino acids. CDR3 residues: CATSNWGEGATADTQYF. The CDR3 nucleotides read TGTGCCACCAGCAATTGGGGGGAGGGGGCTACGGCAGATACGCAGTATTTT.

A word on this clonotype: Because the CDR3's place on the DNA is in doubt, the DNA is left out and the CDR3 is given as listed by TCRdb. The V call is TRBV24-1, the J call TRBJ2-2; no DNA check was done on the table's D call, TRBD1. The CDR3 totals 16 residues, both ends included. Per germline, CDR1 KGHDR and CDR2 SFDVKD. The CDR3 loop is CATSDLFGTGAGELSF.

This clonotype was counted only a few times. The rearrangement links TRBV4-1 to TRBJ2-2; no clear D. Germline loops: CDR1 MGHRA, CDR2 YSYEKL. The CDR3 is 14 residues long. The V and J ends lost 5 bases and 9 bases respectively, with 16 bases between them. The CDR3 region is CASSISYPSRELFF. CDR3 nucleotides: TGCGCCAGCAGCATATCCTACCCATCCCGGGAGCTGTTTTTT.

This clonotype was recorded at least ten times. CDR3 nucleotide sequence: TGTGCCAGCAGCTTAGCGGCGAGCGGGGGCGGGGAGACCCAGTACTTC. Translating it yields CASSLAASGGGETQYF. This chain uses TRBV7-2 with TRBJ2-5, with 8 bases matching TRBD2. V shed 0 bases and J 5 bases; nucleotides not matched to a gene: 8. Germline lookup yields CDR1 SGHTA and CDR2 FQGNSA. CDR3 size: 16 residues.

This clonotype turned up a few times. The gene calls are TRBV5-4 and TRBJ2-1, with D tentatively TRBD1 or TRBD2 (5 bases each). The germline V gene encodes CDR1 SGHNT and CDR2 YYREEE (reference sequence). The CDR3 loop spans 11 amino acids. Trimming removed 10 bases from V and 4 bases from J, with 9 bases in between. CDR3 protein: CAYEGYNEQFF. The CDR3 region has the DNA TGTGCCTATGAGGGGTACAATGAGCAGTTCTTC.

As DNA, the CDR3 is TGTGCCAGCAGCCAAGACTGGGCGGTACGGTGGAATGAGCAGTTCTTC. Amino acids: CASSQDWAVRWNEQFF. This chain links TRBV14 with TRBJ2-1, with D unclear. CDR3 size: 16 residues. Germline V gene lookup returns CDR1 SGHDN and CDR2 FVKESK. The V end was cut by 0 bases, the J end by 7 bases, with 16 bases between.